The present entry profiles one TCR beta chain with its context. It lacks a known antigen. Within one base of it there is no much larger clone, and no base qualities were kept. These data come from a study of cytomegalovirus exposure and HLA in healthy donors (dated by TCRdb to between 2016 and 2019). For the wider study: An earlier analysis of approximately 550 of the donors reported 276 Gb of sequence data and roughly 100 million unique TCR beta sequences from about 179 million T cells. An early release covering 550 to 650 HLA-typed donors comprised 250 to 350 gigabases of sequencing data and 85 million or so unique TCR sequences. The genetic ancestry cluster associated with self-reported Caucasian donors included around four fifths of the roughly 400 genotyped donors. The study was designed to test whether signatures of past pathogen exposure could be identified by cataloging public T cell receptors. The T cell repertoires of 550 to 850 subjects were profiled by immunosequencing and related to cytomegalovirus serostatus. Along with the roughly 670-subject first cohort, a separate validation cohort of over 90 different subjects was used. To predict cytomegalovirus infection status, the study combined high-throughput TCR immunosequencing, statistical association of individual TCRs with disease status, and machine learning. A later analysis re-examined previously published TCR beta repertoires from roughly 650 donors and added high-resolution HLA genotyping to investigate patterns of TCR occurrence. Rather than using new phenotypic data, the later analysis identified candidate immune exposures from TCR beta sequences and from how often those sequences occurred across donors. An earlier analysis of around 540 of the donors applied high-throughput TCR beta sequencing to assess whether each TCR beta V gene segment acted as functional or pseudogenic. Alongside the repertoire data, information on donor age, sex, ethnicity and CMV serostatus was compiled. Genome-wide SNP genotypes for about three fifths of the roughly 670 donors were used in a later genetic analysis, which treated that subset as a discovery cohort. Every discovery cohort repertoire had been produced on one sequencing platform. HLA typing covered class I and class II loci at four-digit resolution. Typing coverage differed by locus: A, B, C, DRB1 and DQB1 were typed in about 629-640 donors, DQA1 in approximately 520, DPA1 in some 600, and DPB1 in just under 480. Roughly five DR-DQ haplotypes were handled as single units for association and clustering, since linkage in the cohort was strong. On average, roughly 200,000 unique TCR beta nucleotide sequences were sequenced per donor among some 430 genotyped donors of the cohort, with 15% to 20% of those sequences being non-productive.

According to the germline V gene, CDR1 reads MGHDK and CDR2 reads SYGVNS. V and J are truncated by 2 bases and 0 bases respectively, leaving an intervening sequence of 14 bases. Counted from cysteine to phenylalanine, this CDR3 has 17 amino acids. Only CDR3 DNA is held: 51 bases, read in frame from base 1. The cohort consisted of 600 or so healthy bone marrow donors. Cohort members were all nominally healthy when sampled, although unrecorded immune exposures were likely present. The donor tested CMV seronegative, placing the donor among the roughly 350 seronegative members of the cohort. Every donor gave a peripheral blood sample, and the peripheral blood mononuclear cells from that sample were used for TCR beta sequencing. The Qiagen DNeasy Blood Extraction Kit was used to extract genomic DNA from the blood cell samples. The full study reports these points: According to a later analysis, TCR association rates differed among HLA loci, with DRB1 alleles showing the most associated TCRs and HLA-C alleles showing the fewest. Several of the top co-occurrence clusters appeared to be linked to parvovirus B19, influenza, CMV and Epstein-Barr virus, according to a later analysis. A cluster of highly shared sequence variants was judged likely to be a technical artifact of the sequencing pipeline. CMV serostatus was the only immune exposure information available for the cohort. Correlated functional status among segregating V segments might reflect linkage disequilibrium, but an unknown experimental factor could not be ruled out. Because counts were too low, some 16 rarely observed V segments, including chromosome 9 orphons, were excluded from the earlier analysis of around 590 of the donors. According to the authors, the approach could potentially be generalized to other disease states and immunological phenotypes. In both the original and validation cohorts, the classifier was reported to diagnose cytomegalovirus status with high specificity and sensitivity. Because some donors lacked HLA typing at each locus, the association tests relied only on the typed subset. In a later analysis, about 17,000 TCR beta sequences were associated with specific HLA alleles at a false discovery rate of 0.05. A further reported finding was that TCR beta sequences accurately predicted the HLA-A and HLA-B alleles for most subjects in the first cohort. In an earlier analysis of under 600 of the donors, most TCR beta V segments were observed in productive rearrangements about 90% or about 30% of the time, broadly matching IMGT annotations. When HLA alleles, especially DR and DQ, strongly co-occurred, attributing TCR associations to individual alleles was difficult. The cohort was sequenced for TCR beta chains only, and without alpha or paired-chain data the features that could be detected were limited. Some IMGT-functional V segments, including TRBV6-2 and TRBV6-3, could not be told apart with the 87-base-pair reads, so those segments were excluded. A later genetic analysis reported fewer N-insertions in productive TCRs among donors in an Asian-associated ancestry cluster than the 666-donor mean. The presence/absence analyses assumed that sequencing depth was roughly uniform across donors, and that assumption may not be true. Most TCR sequences were seen in very few donors, while some public TCRs were found in many individuals. In vitro tests confirmed that a few of the cytomegalovirus-associated TCR beta chains recognize cytomegalovirus antigens. The study gave a list of about 170 TCR beta chains associated with cytomegalovirus. A later analysis found that HLA-associated TCR beta chains were more clonally expanded and had lower generation probabilities than equally common non-associated chains. V-gene and J-gene trimming of TCR beta chains was associated with a missense DCLRE1C variant in a later genetic analysis, and the association was replicated in an independent cohort. A later analysis found that most CMV-associated TCR beta chains appeared HLA-restricted, with HLA associations seemingly driven largely by CMV exposure.

The library was obtained by the immunoSEQ multiplex PCR assay. For the multiplex PCR, a mixture combining 60 forward primers for TCR Vbeta segments and 13 reverse primers for TCR Jbeta segments was used. The CDR3 region of rearranged TCR beta genes was amplified from genomic DNA with a multiplex PCR assay. On the Illumina HiSeq System, the amplified TCR beta libraries were sequenced as 87-base-pair reads. Per the source publication's procedure: A later analysis counted tens of millions of unique TCR beta chains across the 700 or so repertoires, and roughly 10 million of these chains were shared by at least two donors. Raw reads were error-corrected and collapsed into unique sequences with a nearest-neighbor algorithm that merged closely related sequences to remove PCR and sequencing errors. V, D and J gene segments were assigned by aligning CDR3 sequences to IMGT reference sequences. For a sequence to be retained, at least a six-nucleotide match to both a V gene segment and a J gene segment was required. Rearrangements were called productive when the CDR3 lacked stop codons and stayed in frame with V and J; all others were non-productive. Following IMGT convention, CDR3 was defined as the stretch from the second conserved V-encoded cysteine up to the conserved J-encoded phenylalanine. Sequences without an unambiguous match to a single V gene segment were excluded from the earlier analysis of 450 to 650 of the donors. An earlier analysis of 587 of the donors called V segments functional above 56.7% productive rearrangements and segregating when the between-donor standard deviation exceeded 5%. A statistical classification framework was built for diagnosing cytomegalovirus status from the catalog of TCR beta chain sequences. In a later analysis, TCR nucleotide sequences were compared against IMGT/GENE-DB human TR gene sequences so that V and J genes could be assigned. Using the TCRdist pipeline, a later analysis assigned CDR3 sequences along with most-parsimonious VDJ recombination scenarios. In a later analysis, each TCR beta chain was defined by its CDR3 amino acid sequence together with its V-gene family, and reads lacking a unique V-gene family were excluded. As a way to deal with suspected cross-contamination and a sequencing artifact, a later analysis dropped over 550 nucleotide sequences that were highly shared and had low generation probability. In a later analysis, a clonal expansion index was calculated for each public chain from normalized within-repertoire ranks of inferred template counts. Generation probabilities in a later analysis came from a VDJ recombination model fitted to out-of-frame rearrangements, and those results were checked against IGoR. Hypergeometric tests were used in a later analysis to score TCR-TCR, TCR-HLA and TCR-CMV co-occurrence, with a repertoire-size bias correction applied to the TCR pairs. To estimate false discovery rates, a later analysis permuted the HLA or CMV assignments 20 times. In a later analysis, co-occurring TCRs were grouped with DBSCAN, and TCRdist sequence similarity was added when clustering was performed within HLA-allele-positive subsets. Co-occurrence clustering excluded repertoires with fewer than 30,000 or more than 120,000 public chains, plus five with anomalous nucleotide sharing. TCRdb's version of the immuneACCESS table is confined to in-frame rearrangements and falls short of the full clone set. An unresolved V gene accounts for under half of the shortfall where checked; the remainder is of unknown origin. D and trimming were read from the DNA, whereas the V and J calls and clone size are those reported in that table. The sample table shows about 230,000 clones, and about 77% are seen once. The ten largest clones take up approximately 0.49% of the sample.

The sequenced sample consisted of PBMCs. The TCR comes from a boy younger than 18 in good health and CMV-seronegative. The rearranged chain carries TRBV25-1 and TRBJ2-1, with TRBD1 perhaps the D gene, on 5 matching bases. DNA sequence: TGTGCCAGCAGTGAAAGCGACAGTGCTAGCTCCTACAATGAGCAGTTCTTC. The translation is CASSESDSASSYNEQFF.